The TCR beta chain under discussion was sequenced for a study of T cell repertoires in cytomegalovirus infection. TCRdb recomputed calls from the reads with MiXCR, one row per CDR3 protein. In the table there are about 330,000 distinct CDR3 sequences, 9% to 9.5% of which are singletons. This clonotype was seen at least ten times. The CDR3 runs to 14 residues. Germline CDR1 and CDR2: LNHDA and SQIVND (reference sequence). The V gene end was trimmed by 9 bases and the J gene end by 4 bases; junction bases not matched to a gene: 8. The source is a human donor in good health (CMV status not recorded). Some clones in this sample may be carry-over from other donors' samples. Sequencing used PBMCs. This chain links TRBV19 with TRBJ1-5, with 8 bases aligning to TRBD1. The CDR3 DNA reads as TGTGCCAGCAGCGACAGGGGCGGAAATCAGCCCCAGCATTTT. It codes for CASSDRGGNQPQHF.